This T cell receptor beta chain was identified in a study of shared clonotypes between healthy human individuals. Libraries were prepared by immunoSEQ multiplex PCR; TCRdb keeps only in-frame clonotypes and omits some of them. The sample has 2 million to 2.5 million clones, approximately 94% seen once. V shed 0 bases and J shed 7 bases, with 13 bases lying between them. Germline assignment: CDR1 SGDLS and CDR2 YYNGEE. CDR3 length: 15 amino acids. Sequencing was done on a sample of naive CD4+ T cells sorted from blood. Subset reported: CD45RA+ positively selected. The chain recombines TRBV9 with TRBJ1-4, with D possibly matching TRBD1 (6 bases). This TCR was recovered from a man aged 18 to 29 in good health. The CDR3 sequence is CASSVAGTITEKLFF. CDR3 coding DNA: TGTGCCAGCAGCGTAGCTGGGACAATTACTGAAAAACTGTTTTTT.